These 2 T cell receptor beta chains originate from one sample sequenced in a study of persistence of HIV-infected CD4 T cells. Stimulation used 10 ug/mL lysate from CMV-infected fibroblasts. Memory cells lacking CD40L and CD69 with high CD45RO were sorted. These receptors are not linked to any known antigen. This was the immunoSEQ version 4 assay in survey mode. Assay: immunoSEQ multiplex PCR; the TCRdb copy retains only in-frame clones and omits some. Among about 48,000 clones listed, around 80% were seen once. The sample was CD4+ T cells sorted from PBMCs after roughly 17-hour stimulation, taken from a patient who received antiretroviral therapy. Receptors originate from an adult man with HIV who was CMV-seropositive.

The gene calls are TRBV18 and TRBJ2-5; TRBD2 aligns across 14 bases. The V gene end was trimmed by 3 bases and the J gene end by 4 bases; junction bases not matched to a gene: 1. This CDR3 has 15 residues. The germline CDR1 and CDR2 sequences are KGHSH and LQKENI. CDR3 coding DNA: TGTGCCAGCTCACCGGGACTAGCGGGAGTAGAGACCCAGTACTTC. It is translated as CASSPGLAGVETQYF.

This chain links TRBV3-1 (or the pseudogene TRBV3-2) with TRBJ1-1, with D unclear. Germline CDR1 LGHDT, CDR2 YNNKEL (reference sequence). The germline V and J ends were trimmed by 2 bases and 2 bases, with 3 bases remaining between them. The CDR3 is made up of 12 amino acids. The CDR3 is CASSQYNTEAFF. DNA of the CDR3: TGTGCCAGCAGCCAATATAACACTGAAGCTTTCTTT.